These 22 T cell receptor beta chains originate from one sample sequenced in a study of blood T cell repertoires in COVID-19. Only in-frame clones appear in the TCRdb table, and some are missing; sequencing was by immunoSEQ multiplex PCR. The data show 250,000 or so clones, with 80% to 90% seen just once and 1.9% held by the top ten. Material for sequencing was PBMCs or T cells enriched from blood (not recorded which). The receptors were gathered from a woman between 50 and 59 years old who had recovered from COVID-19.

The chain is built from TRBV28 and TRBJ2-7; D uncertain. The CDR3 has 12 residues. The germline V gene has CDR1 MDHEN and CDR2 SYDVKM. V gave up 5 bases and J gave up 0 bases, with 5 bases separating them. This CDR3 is CASSPSSYEQYF. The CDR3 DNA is TGTGCCAGCAGTCCGAGCTCCTACGAGCAGTACTTC. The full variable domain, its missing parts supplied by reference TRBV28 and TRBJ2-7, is DVKVTQSSRYLVKRTGEKVFLECVQDMDHENMFWYRQDPGLGLRLIYFSYDVKMKEKGDIPEGYSVSREKKERFSLILESASTNQTSMYLCASSPSSYEQYFGPGTRLTVT.

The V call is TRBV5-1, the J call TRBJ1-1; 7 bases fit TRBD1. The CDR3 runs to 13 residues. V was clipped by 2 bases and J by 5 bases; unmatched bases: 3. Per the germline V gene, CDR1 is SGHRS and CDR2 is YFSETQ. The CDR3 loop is CASSFPTGTEAFF. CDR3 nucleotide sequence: TGCGCCAGCAGCTTCCCGACAGGGACTGAAGCTTTCTTT.

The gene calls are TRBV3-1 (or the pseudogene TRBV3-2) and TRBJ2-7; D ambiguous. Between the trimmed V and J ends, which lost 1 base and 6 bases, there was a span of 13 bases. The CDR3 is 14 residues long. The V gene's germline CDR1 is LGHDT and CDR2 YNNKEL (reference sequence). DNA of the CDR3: TGTGCCAGCAGCCAAGGGTACAGCCGAAGCGAGCAGTACTTC. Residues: CASSQGYSRSEQYF.

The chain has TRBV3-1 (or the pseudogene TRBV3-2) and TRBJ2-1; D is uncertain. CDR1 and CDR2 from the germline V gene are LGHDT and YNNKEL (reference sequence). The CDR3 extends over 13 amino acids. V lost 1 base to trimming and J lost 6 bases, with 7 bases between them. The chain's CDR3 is CASSQVSVNEQFF. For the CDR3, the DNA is TGTGCCAGCAGCCAAGTCTCGGTCAATGAGCAGTTCTTC.

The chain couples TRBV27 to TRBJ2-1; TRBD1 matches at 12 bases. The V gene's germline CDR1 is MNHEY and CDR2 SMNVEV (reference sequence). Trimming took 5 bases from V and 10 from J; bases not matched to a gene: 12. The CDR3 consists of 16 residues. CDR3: CASSIRPGQGAVEQFF. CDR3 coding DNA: TGTGCCAGCAGTATACGACCGGGACAGGGGGCCGTCGAGCAGTTCTTC.

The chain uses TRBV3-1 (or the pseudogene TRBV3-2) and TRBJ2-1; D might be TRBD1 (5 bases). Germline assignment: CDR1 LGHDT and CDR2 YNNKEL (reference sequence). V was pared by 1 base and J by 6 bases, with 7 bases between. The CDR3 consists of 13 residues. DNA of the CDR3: TGTGCCAGCAGCCAAGGACAGTTCAATGAGCAGTTCTTC. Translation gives CASSQGQFNEQFF.

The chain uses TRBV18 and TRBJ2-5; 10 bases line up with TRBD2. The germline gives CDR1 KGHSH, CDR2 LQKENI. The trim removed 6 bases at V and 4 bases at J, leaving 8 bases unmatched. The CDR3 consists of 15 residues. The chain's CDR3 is CASSPASGRRETQYF. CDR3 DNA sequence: TGTGCCAGCTCCCCGGCTAGCGGGAGACGAGAGACCCAGTACTTC.

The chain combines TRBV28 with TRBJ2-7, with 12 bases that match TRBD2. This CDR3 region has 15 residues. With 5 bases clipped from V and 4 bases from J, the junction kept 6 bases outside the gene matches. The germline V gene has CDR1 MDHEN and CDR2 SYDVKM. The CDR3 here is CASSATSGRFYEQYF. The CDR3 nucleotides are TGTGCCAGCAGTGCGACTAGCGGGAGATTTTACGAGCAGTACTTC.

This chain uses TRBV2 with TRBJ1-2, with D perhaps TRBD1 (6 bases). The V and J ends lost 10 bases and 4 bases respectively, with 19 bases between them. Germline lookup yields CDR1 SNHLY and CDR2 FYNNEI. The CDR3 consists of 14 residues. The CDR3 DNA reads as TGTGCCACCCGACCAGGGGAGGGACCCTATGGCTACACCTTC. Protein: CATRPGEGPYGYTF.

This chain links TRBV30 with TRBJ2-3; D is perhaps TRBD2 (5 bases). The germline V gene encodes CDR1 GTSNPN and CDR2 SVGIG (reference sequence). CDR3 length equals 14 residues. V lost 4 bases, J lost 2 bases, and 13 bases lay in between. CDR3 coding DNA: TGTGCCTGGAACCTGGCGGGCCTCACAGATACGCAGTATTTT. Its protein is CAWNLAGLTDTQYF.

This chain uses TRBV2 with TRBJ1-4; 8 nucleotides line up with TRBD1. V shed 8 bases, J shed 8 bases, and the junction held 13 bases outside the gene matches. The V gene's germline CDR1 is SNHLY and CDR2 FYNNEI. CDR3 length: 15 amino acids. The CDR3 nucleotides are TGTGCCAGCCACCGGGACAGGCAAGTTTTAGAAAAACTGTTTTTT. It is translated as CASHRDRQVLEKLFF. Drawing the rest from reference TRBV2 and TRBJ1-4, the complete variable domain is EPEVTQTPSHQVTQMGQEVILRCVPISNHLYFYWYRQILGQKVEFLVSFYNNEISEKSEIFDDQFSVERPDGSNFTLKIRSTKLEDSAMYFCASHRDRQVLEKLFFGSGTQLSVL.

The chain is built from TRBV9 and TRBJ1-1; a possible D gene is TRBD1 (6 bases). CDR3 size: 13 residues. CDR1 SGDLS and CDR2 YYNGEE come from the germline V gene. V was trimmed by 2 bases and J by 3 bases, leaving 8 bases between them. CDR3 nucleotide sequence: TGTGCCAGCAGCGTCGGGGGGCACACTGAAGCTTTCTTT. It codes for CASSVGGHTEAFF.

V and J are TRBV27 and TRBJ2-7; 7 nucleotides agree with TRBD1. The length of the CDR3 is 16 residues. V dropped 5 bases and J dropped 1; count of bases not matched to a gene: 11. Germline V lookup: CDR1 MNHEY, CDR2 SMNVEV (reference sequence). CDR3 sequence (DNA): TGTGCCAGCAGTCCCTCAACAGGGGTAAGATCCTACGAGCAGTACTTC. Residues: CASSPSTGVRSYEQYF.

CDR3 region: CASSKVKTGESPLHF. CDR3 coding DNA: TGTGCCAGCAGCAAAGTAAAGACAGGGGAATCACCCCTCCACTTT. The chain employs TRBV21-1 and TRBJ1-6; the D call of TRBD1 is as the table states it, not checked on the DNA. TRBV21-1 is described as a pseudogene. The CDR3 contains 15 residues.

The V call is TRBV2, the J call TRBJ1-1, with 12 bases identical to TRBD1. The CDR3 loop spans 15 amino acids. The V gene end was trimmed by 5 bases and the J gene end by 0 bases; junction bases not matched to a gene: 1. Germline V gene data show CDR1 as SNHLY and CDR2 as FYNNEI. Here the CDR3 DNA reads TGTGCCAGCAGTTGGGACAGGGGGCTGAACACTGAAGCTTTCTTT. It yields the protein CASSWDRGLNTEAFF.

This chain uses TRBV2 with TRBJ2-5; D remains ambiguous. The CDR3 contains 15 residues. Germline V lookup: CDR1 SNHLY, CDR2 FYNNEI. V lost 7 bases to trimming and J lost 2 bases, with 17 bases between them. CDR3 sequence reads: CASNGFAVMQETQYF. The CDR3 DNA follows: TGTGCCAGCAACGGTTTTGCGGTAATGCAAGAGACCCAGTACTTC.

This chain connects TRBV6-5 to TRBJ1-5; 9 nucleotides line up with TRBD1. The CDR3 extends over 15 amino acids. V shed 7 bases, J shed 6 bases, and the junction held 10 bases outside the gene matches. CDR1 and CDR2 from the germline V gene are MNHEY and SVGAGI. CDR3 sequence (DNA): TGTGCCAGCAACCCTACAGGGGGCTCAGCTCAGCCCCAGCATTTT. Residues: CASNPTGGSAQPQHF.

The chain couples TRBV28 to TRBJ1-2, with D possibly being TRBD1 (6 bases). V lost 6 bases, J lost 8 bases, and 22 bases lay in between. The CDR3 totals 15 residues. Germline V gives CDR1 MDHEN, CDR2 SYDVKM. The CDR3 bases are TGTGCCAGCAGCCTTTATGCAGGGGCAAGGAGAGGCTACACCTTC. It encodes CASSLYAGARRGYTF.

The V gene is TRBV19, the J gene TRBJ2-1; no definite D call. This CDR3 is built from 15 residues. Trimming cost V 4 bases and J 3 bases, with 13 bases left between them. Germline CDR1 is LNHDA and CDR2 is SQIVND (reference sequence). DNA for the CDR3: TGTGCCAGTAGTACCACCCTCGACAACTACAATGAGCAGTTCTTC. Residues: CASSTTLDNYNEQFF.

The CDR3 spells CASSYRAPYGTEAFF. As DNA, the CDR3 is TGTGCCAGCAGTTACAGGGCCCCGTACGGCACTGAAGCTTTCTTT. The rearrangement joins TRBV28 to TRBJ1-1, with D possibly being TRBD1 (6 bases). This CDR3 region has 15 residues. The V gene's germline CDR1 is MDHEN and CDR2 SYDVKM. V lost 4 bases and J 4 bases, leaving 16 bases between the germline ends.

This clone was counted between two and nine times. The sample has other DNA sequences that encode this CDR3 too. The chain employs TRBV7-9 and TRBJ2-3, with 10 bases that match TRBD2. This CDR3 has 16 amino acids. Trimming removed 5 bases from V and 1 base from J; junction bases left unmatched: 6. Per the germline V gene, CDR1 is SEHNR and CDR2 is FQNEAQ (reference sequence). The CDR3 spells CASSPWTSGRTDTQYF. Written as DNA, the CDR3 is TGTGCCAGCAGCCCCTGGACTAGCGGACGCACAGATACGCAGTATTTT.

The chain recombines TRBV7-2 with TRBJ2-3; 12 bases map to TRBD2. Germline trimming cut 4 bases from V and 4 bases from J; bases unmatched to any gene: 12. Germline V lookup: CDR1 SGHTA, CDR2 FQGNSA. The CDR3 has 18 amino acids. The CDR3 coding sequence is TGTGCCAGCAGCTCCCGAATCCTAGCGGGAGGGCGGGCAGATACGCAGTATTTT. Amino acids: CASSSRILAGGRADTQYF. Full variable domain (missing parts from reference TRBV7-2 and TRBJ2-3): GAGVSQSPSNKVTEKGKDVELRCDPISGHTALYWYRQSLGQGLEFLIYFQGNSAPDKSGLPSDRFSAERTGGSVSTLTIQRTQQEDSAVYLCASSSRILAGGRADTQYFGPGTRLTVL.